Below, 23 T cell receptor beta chains from the same sample are listed, as sequenced in a study of cytotoxic CD8 clonotypes in ibrutinib-treated CLL. The protocol was immunoSEQ multiplex PCR, while the TCRdb copy is restricted to in-frame clones and leaves out a portion. The sample carries more than 300,000 clones, 80% recorded once. The sample consisted of PBMCs, taken before ibrutinib treatment. These receptors all stem from a human donor with chronic lymphocytic leukemia.

A few counts support this clone. V usage is TRBV27 and J usage is TRBJ2-3; 11 bases are shared with TRBD2. The CDR3 runs to 15 residues. V lost 8 bases to trimming and J lost 4 bases; unmatched junction nucleotides: 8. The germline CDR1 and CDR2 sequences are MNHEY and SMNVEV (reference sequence). The CDR3 region has the DNA TGTGCCAGCGGCGATAGCGGGAGGGCTTCAGATACGCAGTATTTT. This gives the protein CASGDSGRASDTQYF.

This chain joins TRBV25-1 and TRBJ2-2; no clear D gene. The ends were cut back, 7 bases at V and 0 bases at J, with 9 bases in the middle. Germline-derived CDR1 and CDR2 are MGHDK and SYGVNS. CDR3 length equals 14 residues. The CDR3 sequence is CASMGRPNTGELFF. The CDR3 DNA reads TGTGCCAGCATGGGTCGCCCGAACACCGGGGAGCTGTTTTTT.

This rearrangement joins TRBV15 to TRBJ2-7, with 9 bases that match TRBD2. Unmatched junction bases numbered 10, after V lost 0 bases and J lost 4 bases. The CDR3 extends over 17 amino acids. Germline CDR1 reads LNHNV; CDR2 reads YYDKDF (reference sequence). For the CDR3, the DNA is TGTGCCACCAGCAGAGAGCTAGCGGGAAGAAGAGGGTACGAGCAGTACTTC. Protein product: CATSRELAGRRGYEQYF.

The chain employs TRBV19 and TRBJ2-2; D call uncertain. In germline, CDR1 is LNHDA, CDR2 SQIVND (reference sequence). V dropped 2 bases and J dropped 8 bases, with 9 bases sitting between them. This CDR3 has 13 amino acids. The CDR3 is CASSILPGGELFF. DNA for the CDR3: TGTGCCAGTAGTATACTGCCTGGAGGGGAGCTGTTTTTT.

This clone came up a few times. The J gene is TRBJ1-1, the V gene TRBV28, with 7 bases identical to TRBD1. The V segment lost 2 bases and the J segment 4 bases; nucleotides outside the gene matches: 10. The CDR3 is 16 amino acids. Germline CDR1 MDHEN, CDR2 SYDVKM. The CDR3 sequence: CASSLVPTGAATEAFF. The CDR3 DNA is TGTGCCAGCAGTTTAGTCCCTACAGGGGCGGCCACTGAAGCTTTCTTT.

This clone was seen a few times. The CDR3 loop reads CASSQRLAGGDTQYF. Written as DNA, the CDR3 is TGTGCCAGCAGCCAACGACTAGCGGGAGGGGATACGCAGTATTTT. This chain connects TRBV4-2 to TRBJ2-3; 14 bases are shared with TRBD2. Germline CDR1 LGHNA, CDR2 YNFKEQ. The junction had 1 base not matched to a gene; V was cut back by 2 bases and J by 6 bases. This CDR3 comprises 15 residues.

This clone was detected only a few times. The chain couples TRBV11-2 to TRBJ2-7; 10 bases map to TRBD1. Germline assignment: CDR1 SGHAT and CDR2 FQNNGV. This CDR3 comprises 14 residues. Trimming took 7 bases from V and 5 from J; bases not matched to a gene: 8. CDR3 coding DNA: TGTGCCAGCAACACGGGACAGGGGTTCGACGAGCAGTACTTC. It yields the protein CASNTGQGFDEQYF.

This chain links TRBV29-1 with TRBJ2-3; 16 nucleotides align to TRBD2. The CDR3 loop spans 19 amino acids. CDR1 is SQVTM, CDR2 ANQGSEA, per germline. J gave up 1 base and V 6 bases, and 13 bases lay outside the gene matches. This CDR3 reads CSVTTGLAGGPLGTDTQYF. For the CDR3, the DNA is TGCAGCGTGACAACGGGACTAGCGGGAGGGCCCCTTGGCACAGATACGCAGTATTTT.

The chain is built from TRBV15 and TRBJ2-1; the match to TRBD2 covers 9 bases. This CDR3 comprises 17 residues. Per germline, CDR1 LNHNV and CDR2 YYDKDF (reference sequence). V dropped 0 bases and J dropped 7; count of bases not matched to a gene: 10. This CDR3 is CATSRDPLAGTANEQFF. The CDR3 DNA follows: TGTGCCACCAGCAGAGATCCCCTAGCGGGAACCGCAAATGAGCAGTTCTTC. The entire variable domain, with the rest obtained from reference TRBV15 and TRBJ2-1, is as follows: DAMVIQNPRYQVTQFGKPVTLSCSQTLNHNVMYWYQQKSSQAPKLLFHYYDKDFNNEADTPDNFQSRRPNTSFCFLDIRSPGLGDTAMYLCATSRDPLAGTANEQFFGPGTRLTVL.

This chain connects TRBV10-3 to TRBJ1-2, with D unclear. CDR1 and CDR2 from the germline V gene are ENHRY and SYGVKD. Trimming cost V 0 bases and J 5 bases, with 4 bases left between them. CDR3 length: 12 amino acids. CDR3 in amino acids: CAISESVYGYTF. DNA for the CDR3: TGTGCCATCAGTGAGTCGGTATATGGCTACACCTTC.

The chain recombines TRBV19 with TRBJ1-1; 10 bases agree with TRBD1. Germline values: CDR1 LNHDA, CDR2 SQIVND (reference sequence). V was clipped by 5 bases and J by 3 bases; unmatched bases: 15. The CDR3 covers 18 residues. The DNA for the CDR3 is TGTGCCAGTAGTCCCCGACAGGGGGCGGCATCTTCGTACACTGAAGCTTTCTTT. As protein: CASSPRQGAASSYTEAFF.

The chain couples TRBV7-8 to TRBJ2-1; D not resolved. This CDR3 comprises 15 residues. Trimming took off 5 bases at V and 4 bases at J, with 15 bases between the two ends. The germline V gene has CDR1 SGHVS and CDR2 FQNEAQ. The CDR3 sequence is CASSPSPSFYNEQFF. CDR3 nucleotide sequence: TGTGCCAGCAGCCCATCGCCCTCTTTTTACAATGAGCAGTTCTTC.

The CDR3 reads CASSPQGLYGYTF. The CDR3, as DNA: TGTGCCAGCAGCCCACAGGGACTCTATGGCTACACCTTC. This sequence joins TRBV14 and TRBJ1-2, with D possibly TRBD1 on 6 matching bases. Germline CDR1 reads SGHDN; CDR2 reads FVKESK. The CDR3 is made up of 13 amino acids. V was trimmed by 4 bases and J by 4 bases, leaving 10 bases between them.

The chain has TRBV7-8 and TRBJ2-1, with 13 nucleotides matching TRBD2. With V trimmed by 0 bases and J by 0 bases, 14 bases remained unmatched. Germline assignment: CDR1 SGHVS and CDR2 FQNEAQ. The CDR3 length is 22 residues. For the CDR3, the DNA is TGTGCCAGCAGCTTAGCGCTATCCCCTGGACTAGCGGGGGCGGCCTCCTACAATGAGCAGTTCTTC. This sequence encodes CASSLALSPGLAGAASYNEQFF.

This chain links TRBV19 with TRBJ2-7; D is unresolved. Germline CDR1 LNHDA, CDR2 SQIVND (reference sequence). The CDR3 has 14 amino acids. V shed 3 bases and J shed 1 base, with 10 bases lying between them. The CDR3 protein is CASSIRRSSYEQYF. The CDR3 bases are TGTGCCAGTAGTATTAGACGATCGTCCTACGAGCAGTACTTC.

J is TRBJ1-1 and V is TRBV9, with D maybe TRBD1 (5 bases). There are 15 residues in the CDR3. Between the trimmed V and J ends, which lost 0 bases and 4 bases, there was a span of 13 bases. CDR1 SGDLS and CDR2 YYNGEE come from the germline V gene. CDR3 region: CASSVVAGVSTEAFF. The DNA for the CDR3 is TGTGCCAGCAGCGTAGTAGCGGGGGTGAGCACTGAAGCTTTCTTT.

This chain joins TRBV7-2 and TRBJ2-1; the D is unclear. The CDR3 runs to 15 residues. Per the germline V gene, CDR1 is SGHTA and CDR2 is FQGNSA. Trimming took off 5 bases at V and 7 bases at J, with 18 bases between the two ends. The CDR3 region is CASSQGPGGPNEQFF. For the CDR3, the DNA is TGTGCCAGCAGCCAAGGACCCGGCGGACCTAATGAGCAGTTCTTC.

This clone was detected a few times. This CDR3 reads CASSGWTGLYQETQYF. The CDR3 DNA reads TGTGCCAGCAGCGGATGGACAGGACTGTACCAAGAGACCCAGTACTTC. The chain links TRBV7-8 to TRBJ2-5, with 7 bases aligning to TRBD1. Unmatched junction bases numbered 9, after V lost 5 bases and J lost 0 bases. Germline V CDR1 and CDR2: SGHVS, FQNEAQ. The CDR3 covers 16 residues.

The chain links TRBV7-6 to TRBJ1-1; D ambiguous. The CDR3 runs to 11 residues. Germline CDR1 reads SGHVS; CDR2 reads FNYEAQ. Trimming left V 3 bases short and J 8 bases short, with 7 bases between. DNA for the CDR3: TGTGCCAGCAGCTTTGAGACAGAAGCTTTCTTT. Its protein product is CASSFETEAFF.

A word on this clone: This same CDR3 is encoded by further DNA sequences in the sample. The chain recombines TRBV10-3 with TRBJ2-3; D is perhaps TRBD2 (6 bases). V lost 4 bases and J 2 bases, leaving 10 bases between the germline ends. Per germline, CDR1 ENHRY and CDR2 SYGVKD. The CDR3 extends over 14 amino acids. The CDR3 spells CAISGSGTTDTQYF. DNA for the CDR3: TGTGCCATCAGTGGTAGCGGAACCACAGATACGCAGTATTTT.

V is TRBV7-9 and J is TRBJ1-1; D is undetermined. CDR1 is SEHNR and CDR2 is FQNEAQ in the germline V gene (reference sequence). V shed 5 bases and J shed 7 bases, with 14 bases lying between them. This CDR3 spans 13 amino acids. CDR3 region: CASSLRTGFEAFF. For the CDR3, the DNA is TGTGCCAGCAGCCTAAGGACTGGGTTTGAAGCTTTCTTT. Looking up the rest from reference TRBV7-9 and TRBJ1-1 gives the full variable domain: DTGVSQNPRHKITKRGQNVTFRCDPISEHNRLYWYRQTLGQGPEFLTYFQNEAQLEKSRLLSDRFSAERPKGSFSTLEIQRTEQGDSAMYLCASSLRTGFEAFFGQGTRLTVV.

The chain couples TRBV5-6 to TRBJ2-5, with a possible D match to TRBD2 (5 bases). Germline lookup yields CDR1 SGHDT and CDR2 YYEEEE. The CDR3 runs to 14 residues. V lost 3 bases and J lost 1, with 10 bases in between. In DNA, the CDR3 is TGTGCCAGCAGCTGGGAGCAACTCCAAGAGACCCAGTACTTC. The encoded protein is CASSWEQLQETQYF. Variable domain in full (rest from reference TRBV5-6 and TRBJ2-5): DAGVTQSPTHLIKTRGQQVTLRCSPKSGHDTVSWYQQALGQGPQFIFQYYEEEERQRGNFPDRFSGHQFPNYSSELNVNALLLGDSALYLCASSWEQLQETQYFGPGTRLLVL.

V and J are TRBV15 and TRBJ1-5; the match to TRBD1 covers 8 bases. The germline gives CDR1 LNHNV, CDR2 YYDKDF (reference sequence). The CDR3 length is 16 residues. With 0 bases clipped from V and 6 bases from J, the junction kept 7 bases outside the gene matches. This chain's CDR3 is CATSRDRQGASQPQHF. As DNA, the CDR3 is TGTGCCACCAGCAGAGATAGGCAGGGGGCTAGTCAGCCCCAGCATTTT.